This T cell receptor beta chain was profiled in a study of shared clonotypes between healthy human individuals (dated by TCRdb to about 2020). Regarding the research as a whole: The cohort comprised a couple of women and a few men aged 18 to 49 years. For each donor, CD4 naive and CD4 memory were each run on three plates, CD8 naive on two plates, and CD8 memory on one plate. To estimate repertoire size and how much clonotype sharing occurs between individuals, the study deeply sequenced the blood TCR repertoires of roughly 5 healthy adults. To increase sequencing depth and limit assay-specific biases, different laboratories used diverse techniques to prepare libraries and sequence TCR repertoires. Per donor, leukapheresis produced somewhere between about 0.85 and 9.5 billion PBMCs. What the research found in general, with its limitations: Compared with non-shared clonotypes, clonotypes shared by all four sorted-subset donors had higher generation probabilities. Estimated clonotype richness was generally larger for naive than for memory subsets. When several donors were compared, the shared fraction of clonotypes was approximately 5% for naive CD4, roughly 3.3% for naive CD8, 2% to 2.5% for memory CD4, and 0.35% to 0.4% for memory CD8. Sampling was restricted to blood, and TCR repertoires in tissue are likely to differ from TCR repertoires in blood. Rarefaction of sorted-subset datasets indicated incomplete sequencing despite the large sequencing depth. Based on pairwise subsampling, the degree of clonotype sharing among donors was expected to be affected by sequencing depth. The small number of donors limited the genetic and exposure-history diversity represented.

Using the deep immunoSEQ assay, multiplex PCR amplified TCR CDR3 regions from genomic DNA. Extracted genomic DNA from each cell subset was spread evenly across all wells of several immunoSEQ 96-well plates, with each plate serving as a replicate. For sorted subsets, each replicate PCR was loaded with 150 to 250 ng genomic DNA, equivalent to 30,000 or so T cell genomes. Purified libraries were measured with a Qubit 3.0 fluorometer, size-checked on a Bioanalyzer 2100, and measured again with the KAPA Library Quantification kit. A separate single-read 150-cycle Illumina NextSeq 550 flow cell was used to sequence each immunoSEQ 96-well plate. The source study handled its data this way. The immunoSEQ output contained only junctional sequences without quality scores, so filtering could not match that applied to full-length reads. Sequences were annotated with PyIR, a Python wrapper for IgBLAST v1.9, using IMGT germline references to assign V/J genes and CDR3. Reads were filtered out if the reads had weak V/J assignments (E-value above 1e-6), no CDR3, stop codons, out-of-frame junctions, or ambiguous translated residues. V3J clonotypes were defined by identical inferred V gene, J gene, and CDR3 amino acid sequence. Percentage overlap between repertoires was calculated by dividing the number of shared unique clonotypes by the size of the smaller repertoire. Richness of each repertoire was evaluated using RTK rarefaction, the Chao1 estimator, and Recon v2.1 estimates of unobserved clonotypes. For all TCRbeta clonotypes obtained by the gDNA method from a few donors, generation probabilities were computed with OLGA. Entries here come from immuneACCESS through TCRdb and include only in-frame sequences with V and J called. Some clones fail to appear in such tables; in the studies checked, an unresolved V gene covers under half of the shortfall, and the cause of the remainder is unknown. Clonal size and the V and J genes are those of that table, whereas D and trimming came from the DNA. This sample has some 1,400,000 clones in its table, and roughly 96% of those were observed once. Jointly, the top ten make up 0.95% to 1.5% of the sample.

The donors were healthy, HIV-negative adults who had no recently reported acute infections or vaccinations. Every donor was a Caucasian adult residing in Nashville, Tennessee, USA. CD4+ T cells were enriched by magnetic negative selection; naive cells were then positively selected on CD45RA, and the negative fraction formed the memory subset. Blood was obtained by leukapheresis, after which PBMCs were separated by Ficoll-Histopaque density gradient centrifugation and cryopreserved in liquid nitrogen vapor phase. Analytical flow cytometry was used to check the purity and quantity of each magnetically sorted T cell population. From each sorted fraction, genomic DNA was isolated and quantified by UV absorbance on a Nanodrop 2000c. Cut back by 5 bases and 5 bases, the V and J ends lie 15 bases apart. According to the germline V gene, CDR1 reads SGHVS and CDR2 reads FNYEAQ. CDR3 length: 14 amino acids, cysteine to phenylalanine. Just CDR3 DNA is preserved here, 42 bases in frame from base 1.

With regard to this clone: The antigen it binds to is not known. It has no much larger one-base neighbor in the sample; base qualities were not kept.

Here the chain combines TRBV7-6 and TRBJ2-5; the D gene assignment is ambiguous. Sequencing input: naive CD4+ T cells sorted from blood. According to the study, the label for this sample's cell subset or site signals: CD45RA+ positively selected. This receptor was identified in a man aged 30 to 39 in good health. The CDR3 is CASSPPGRQETQYF. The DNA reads TGTGCCAGCAGCCCACCGGGCCGTCAGGAGACCCAGTACTTC.